This section outlines one TCR beta chain sequence together with its context. Its cognate antigen has yet to be identified. Base qualities are not recorded, but no much larger clone differs from it by a single base. The Quick-DNA Microprep Kit was used to extract genomic DNA from the sorted cells. Amplification of TCRbeta DNA was done with the immunoSEQ hsTCRbeta kit, following the protocol from the manufacturer. TCRbeta libraries were sequenced on an Illumina MiSeq instrument. Processing in the source paper ran as follows. After out-of-frame sequences were removed, 2,204,828 distinct TCRbeta sequences remained, averaging about 67,000 per individual. Each individual was scored by the count of 164 previously reported CMV-associated TCRbeta sequences and the total productive distinct TCRbeta count. A beta-binomial model was reimplemented in Python, and random forests from scikit-learn, run with default parameters, were trained on data from the US cohort. Classifier performance on the Belgian cohort was reported as the median AUC with percentile confidence intervals calculated over 10,000 bootstrap iterations. As stored in TCRdb, this immuneACCESS dataset retains in-frame rearrangements with V and J assigned. A fraction of the clones does not appear; measured against another copy, unresolved V genes explain less than half of the discrepancy, and the remainder lacks a known reason. That table supplies the V and J calls and clone size; D and trimming were determined from the DNA. The sample table holds over 60,000 clones, of which roughly three quarters were seen once. The biggest ten clones account for 0.88% of the sample.

The CDR3 contains 16 residues, cysteine and phenylalanine counted. The sequence is cut down to CDR3 DNA, 48 bases in frame from base 1. Via the germline V gene, CDR1 is MDHEN and CDR2 SYDVKM. From V the trimming removes 0 bases and from J it removes 3 bases, while the gene matches leave 2 bases of the junction unaccounted for. The data were taken from a study of memory CD4+ T cells and cytomegalovirus serostatus (dated by TCRdb to between 2019 and 2020). Background on the whole study: A total of about 35 healthy Belgian adults, of whom 9 were CMV seropositive and some 24 were CMV seronegative, were included in the cohort. To replicate a published TCR-based CMV serostatus classifier, the researchers sequenced the CD4+ memory TCRbeta repertoires of a Belgian cohort whose cytomegalovirus serostatus was known.

Single viable CD3+CD4+CD8-CD45RO+ cells were sorted as memory CD4+ T cells on a FACSAria II. CMV serostatus was assessed using a Roche Elecsys assay, by which serum IgG against CMV pp150, pp28, p38 and p52 was detected. After thawing, total CD4+ T cells were enriched by positive selection with CD4 magnetic microbeads. The samples came from a separate study whose specific focus was interrogating the CD4+ T cell memory repertoire. Peripheral blood mononuclear cells were isolated and cryopreserved according to standard operating procedures, and serum was stored at -80 degrees C. Staining used CD3-PerCP (BW264/56), CD4-APC (RPA-T4), CD45RO-PE (UCHT1) and CD8-Pacific Orange (3B5) antibodies, with Sytox blue excluding non-viable cells. Paper-wide results and their limitations: The original-framework classifier achieved a median bootstrapped AUC of 0.95 with a 95% CI of 0.76-1.00 on the Belgian cohort. The results were interpreted as suggesting that the CMV-associated TCR signature is mostly present in the CD4+ memory repertoire. Only CD4+CD45RO+ memory cells were sequenced, in contrast to the original study, which included naive and memory CD4+ and CD8+ populations. CMV serostatus prediction reached a median bootstrapped AUC of roughly 0.96 with the original framework and just under 0.92 with a US-trained random forest. Among the 150 to 200 previously reported CMV-associated TCRbeta sequences, approximately 67 showed up in the CD4+ memory repertoires, with each one found in between one and five individuals.

This TCR came from an adult in good health and CMV-seronegative. The rearrangement joined TRBV28 to TRBJ2-3, with 11 central nucleotides matching TRBD2. Material: memory CD4+ T cells from blood. The CDR3 region has the sequence CASSLWASGRTDTQYF. The DNA sequence is TGTGCCAGCAGTTTATGGGCTAGCGGGAGGACAGATACGCAGTATTTT.